A single sample gave rise to the 26 T cell receptor beta chains below, sequenced in a study of T-cell memory formation after mild COVID-19. One entry per CDR3 protein results from TCRdb running MiXCR on the 5' RACE reads. The sample carries about 560,000 distinct CDR3 sequences, about a sixth recorded once. Sequencing used PBMCs or a T cell subset sorted from them (not recorded which). All receptors derive from an adult woman who had mild COVID-19 (a few samples of this study predate the infection). Cell type and time point are not known.

The gene calls are TRBV29-1 and TRBJ1-1; D not certain. The V end was cut by 2 bases, the J end by 5 bases, with 9 bases between. This CDR3 is built from 12 residues. Germline loops: CDR1 SQVTM, CDR2 ANQGSEA. CDR3: CSVEPGGTEAFF. The CDR3, as DNA: TGCAGCGTTGAACCGGGTGGGACTGAAGCTTTCTTT. Full variable domain (remainder filled in from reference TRBV29-1 and TRBJ1-1): SAVISQKPSRDICQRGTSLTIQCQVDSQVTMMFWYRQQPGQSLTLIATANQGSEATYESGFVIDKFPISRPNLTFSTLTVSNMSPEDSSIYLCSVEPGGTEAFFGQGTRLTVV.

This clonotype was observed at least ten times. The chain is built from TRBV20-1 and TRBJ2-1; D unclear. This CDR3 comprises 13 residues. Trimming pared 3 bases from V and 11 bases from J, leaving 17 bases between. CDR1 and CDR2 (germline): DFQATT, SNEGSKA (reference sequence). CDR3 region: CSASVSGVPKQFF. CDR3 sequence (DNA): TGCAGTGCTAGTGTGAGTGGCGTACCAAAGCAGTTCTTC.

The chain uses TRBV7-8 and TRBJ1-2; 8 bases match TRBD1. This CDR3 has 14 amino acids. Germline values: CDR1 SGHVS, CDR2 FQNEAQ. Trimming cost V 4 bases and J 4 bases; bases outside gene matches: 5. CDR3 sequence reads: CASSSGQDSYGYTF. Here the CDR3 DNA reads TGTGCCAGCAGCTCGGGACAGGACAGCTATGGCTACACCTTC.

This clonotype has a count of ten or more. The chain couples TRBV7-9 to TRBJ2-3; D call uncertain. V lost 3 bases, J lost 6 bases, and 16 bases lay in between. There are 15 residues in the CDR3. CDR1 is SEHNR, CDR2 FQNEAQ, per germline (reference sequence). The CDR3 bases are TGTGCCAGCAGCTTTGCCCAAGGCAACTCGGATACGCAGTATTTT. Translating it yields CASSFAQGNSDTQYF.

The chain has TRBV4-3 and TRBJ2-2, with 7 bases lining up with TRBD1. The CDR3 totals 16 residues. Trimming took 0 bases from V and 5 from J; bases not matched to a gene: 6. Germline V gene sequence: CDR1 LGHNA, CDR2 YSLEER. CDR3 nucleotide sequence: TGCGCCAGCAGCCAAGATCGAAGGGGGCGGACCGGGGAGCTGTTTTTT. Amino acid sequence: CASSQDRRGRTGELFF.

V is TRBV9 and J is TRBJ2-3; D is uncertain. The ends were cut back, 0 bases at V and 2 bases at J, with 13 bases in the middle. There are 16 residues in the CDR3. Germline CDR1 reads SGDLS; CDR2 reads YYNGEE. CDR3 protein: CASSVGAGPPTDTQYF. CDR3 bases: TGTGCCAGCAGCGTAGGAGCTGGGCCTCCCACAGATACGCAGTATTTT.

This clonotype was detected only a few times. This chain uses TRBV28 with TRBJ2-6, with D perhaps matching TRBD1 (5 bases). Germline V CDR1 and CDR2: MDHEN, SYDVKM. Trimming took off 3 bases at V and 4 bases at J, with 10 bases between the two ends. The CDR3 is 15 residues long. CDR3 DNA sequence: TGTGCCAGCAGTTTTACAGGCACAGGGGCCAACGTCCTGACTTTC. As protein: CASSFTGTGANVLTF.

This sequence joins TRBV7-3 and TRBJ2-7, with 11 bases aligning to TRBD1. Germline lookup yields CDR1 SGHTA and CDR2 FQGTGA. This CDR3 comprises 15 residues. V was pared by 4 bases and J by 3 bases, with 5 bases of the junction left unmatched. CDR3 loop: CASSYPGTGGYEQYF. The CDR3 DNA reads TGTGCCAGCAGCTACCCCGGGACAGGGGGCTACGAGCAGTACTTC. The variable domain in full, completed from reference TRBV7-3 and TRBJ2-7, reads GAGVSQTPSNKVTEKGKYVELRCDPISGHTALYWYRQSLGQGPEFLIYFQGTGAADDSGLPNDRFFAVRPEGSVSTLKIQRTERGDSAVYLCASSYPGTGGYEQYFGPGTRLTVT.

The gene calls are TRBV20-1 and TRBJ2-3, with TRBD2 identical over 7 bases. Germline-derived CDR1 and CDR2 are DFQATT and SNEGSKA (reference sequence). V dropped 6 bases and J dropped 4; count of bases not matched to a gene: 10. CDR3 length: 14 amino acids. The CDR3 spells CSALGLVGADTQYF. The CDR3 DNA reads TGCAGTGCCCTAGGACTAGTTGGTGCAGATACGCAGTATTTT.

The chain combines TRBV5-1 with TRBJ2-7; possible D gene TRBD1, 6 bases. This CDR3 has 15 residues. The V gene lost 0 bases and the J gene lost 4 bases, with 14 bases spanning the gap. The V gene's germline CDR1 is SGHRS and CDR2 YFSETQ. The DNA for the CDR3 is TGCGCCAGCAGCTTGGGGGGGAGACAGGAATACGAGCAGTACTTC. Its translation: CASSLGGRQEYEQYF.

This clonotype has just a few counts. V is TRBV4-1 and J is TRBJ2-3; D is perhaps TRBD2 (7 bases). Germline V CDR1 and CDR2: MGHRA, YSYEKL. This CDR3 has 13 amino acids. Between the trimmed V and J ends, which lost 0 bases and 10 bases, there was a span of 11 bases. CDR3 sequence (DNA): TGCGCCAGCAGCCAAGATTGGGGGGGCGCGCAGTATTTT. It codes for CASSQDWGGAQYF.

This clonotype was observed a few times. This chain links TRBV7-3 with TRBJ2-7; no clear D. The germline V gene has CDR1 SGHTA and CDR2 FQGTGA. The CDR3 is made up of 13 amino acids. Trimming took 1 base from V and 3 from J, leaving 7 bases between them. CDR3 residues: CASSLMKGYEQYF. CDR3 sequence (DNA): TGTGCCAGCAGCTTAATGAAGGGCTACGAGCAGTACTTC.

V and J are TRBV12-3 or TRBV12-4 and TRBJ1-1; TRBD1 might be the D (5 bases). This CDR3 has 14 residues. V lost 3 bases to trimming and J lost 4 bases, with 12 bases between them. CDR3 bases: TGTGCCAGCAGTTTCACTGTCGGGGGCACTGAAGCTTTCTTT. Translating gives CASSFTVGGTEAFF.

The chain is built from TRBV3-1 and TRBJ2-6; the D gene is possibly TRBD1 (6 bases). Germline loops: CDR1 LGHDT, CDR2 YNNKEL (reference sequence). This CDR3 is built from 17 residues. V lost 9 bases to trimming and J lost 4 bases, with 22 bases between them. The CDR3, as DNA: TGTGCCAGTTCACAGGGATGGGGAGCCTCCGGGGCCAACGTCCTGACTTTC. Its translation is CASSQGWGASGANVLTF.

This clonotype was detected a few times. The rearrangement joins TRBV29-1 to TRBJ2-3, with TRBD2 matching 9 bases. V was pared by 2 bases and J by 4 bases, with 16 bases of the junction left unmatched. CDR1 and CDR2 (germline): SQVTM, ANQGSEA. The CDR3 loop spans 18 amino acids. The CDR3 protein is CSVEMNRGGVFSADTQYF. CDR3 nucleotides: TGCAGCGTTGAAATGAATCGCGGGGGGGTTTTTTCGGCAGATACGCAGTATTTT.

The rearrangement joins TRBV7-9 to TRBJ2-1; D unresolved. Germline-derived CDR1 and CDR2 are SEHNR and FQNEAQ (reference sequence). Trimming left V 2 bases short and J 10 bases short, with 9 bases between. The CDR3 consists of 12 residues. Here the CDR3 DNA reads TGTGCCAGCAGCTTATCAGTTCGCGAGCAGTTCTTC. It is translated as CASSLSVREQFF.

The chain is built from TRBV27 and TRBJ2-1; D is perhaps TRBD1 (5 bases). CDR1 is MNHEY and CDR2 is SMNVEV in the germline V gene (reference sequence). The CDR3 is 11 amino acids. The V and J ends lost 6 bases and 10 bases respectively, with 10 bases between them. CDR3: CASRGVWEQFF. The CDR3, as DNA: TGTGCCAGCAGAGGGGTCTGGGAGCAGTTCTTC.

This clonotype has ten or more counts. The rearrangement uses TRBV5-6 and TRBJ1-5; 8 nucleotides align to TRBD1. The germline CDR1 and CDR2 sequences are SGHDT and YYEEEE. The J segment lost 8 bases and the V segment lost 1 base, leaving 8 bases of the junction unmatched. CDR3 length: 15 amino acids. The DNA of the CDR3 is TGTGCCAGCAGCTTGTACACGGGACAGGTGAAGCCCCAGCATTTT. Amino acids: CASSLYTGQVKPQHF.

The chain has TRBV24-1 and TRBJ2-2, with D tentatively TRBD1 (5 bases). Germline V CDR1 and CDR2: KGHDR, SFDVKD. Trimming took 6 bases from V and 4 from J, leaving 14 bases between them. The CDR3 covers 15 residues. CDR3 residues: CATSLPTGVTGELFF. The DNA for the CDR3 is TGTGCCACCAGTTTACCCACAGGCGTCACCGGGGAGCTGTTTTTT.

V gene TRBV24-1 combines with J gene TRBJ2-5; D remains ambiguous. The CDR3 is 13 residues long. V lost 4 bases to trimming and J lost 10 bases, with 15 bases between them. Germline V lookup: CDR1 KGHDR, CDR2 SFDVKD. This CDR3 is CATSDPNREDQYF. The CDR3 DNA reads TGTGCCACCAGTGACCCCAACAGAGAGGACCAGTACTTC.

The rearrangement joins TRBV27 to TRBJ1-2; TRBD1 matches 9 bases. This CDR3 has 15 amino acids. V was pared by 7 bases and J by 4 bases, with 10 bases of the junction left unmatched. The germline V gene has CDR1 MNHEY and CDR2 SMNVEV (reference sequence). In DNA form, the CDR3 reads TGTGCCAGCAAATTCACCGGGACAGGGACCTATGGCTACACCTTC. Translated: CASKFTGTGTYGYTF.

In this sample, this clonotype turned up a few times. The chain couples TRBV20-1 to TRBJ2-7; D not certain. The germline V gene has CDR1 DFQATT and CDR2 SNEGSKA (reference sequence). The CDR3 totals 14 residues. V lost 1 base and J lost 1, with 11 bases in between. This CDR3 reads CSARVRSGSYEQYF. Here the CDR3 DNA reads TGCAGTGCTAGAGTGAGATCAGGTTCCTACGAGCAGTACTTC.

This clonotype was detected once. The V and J genes are TRBV4-1 and TRBJ2-5, with 7 bases lining up with TRBD2. J gave up 3 bases and V 4 bases, and 11 bases lay outside the gene matches. This CDR3 contains 16 residues. Germline V lookup: CDR1 MGHRA, CDR2 YSYEKL. CDR3 in amino acids: CASSPSPGGKKETQYF. The CDR3 nucleotides are TGCGCCAGCAGCCCCTCCCCGGGAGGAAAAAAAGAGACCCAGTACTTC.

This clonotype was picked up many times. V and J are TRBV11-2 and TRBJ2-1; 9 bases agree with TRBD2. CDR1 and CDR2 from the germline V gene are SGHAT and FQNNGV. Losses at the gene ends were 5 bases for V and 3 bases for J; bases not matched to a gene: 8. The CDR3 consists of 16 residues. The CDR3 sequence is CASSPLGAGGYNEQFF. CDR3 bases: TGTGCCAGCAGCCCCCTGGGAGCGGGAGGCTACAATGAGCAGTTCTTC.

CDR3: CASSRPNMNTEAFF. The CDR3 bases are TGTGCCAGCTCAAGACCGAACATGAACACTGAAGCTTTCTTT. The chain couples TRBV18 to TRBJ1-1; D gene ambiguous. The germline V and J ends were trimmed by 5 bases and 0 bases, with 10 bases remaining between them. Germline-derived CDR1 and CDR2 are KGHSH and LQKENI. The CDR3 sequence is 14 residues long.

The genes are TRBV9 and TRBJ1-4; no clear D gene. V lost 3 bases, J lost 5 bases, and 8 bases lay in between. CDR1 is SGDLS, CDR2 YYNGEE, per germline. The CDR3 is made up of 13 amino acids. The chain's CDR3 is CASSASLNEKLFF. DNA for the CDR3: TGTGCCAGCAGCGCCTCCCTGAATGAAAAACTGTTTTTT.